One sample yielded the 23 T cell receptor beta chains listed below, sequenced in a study of identical twins' blood T cells (dated by TCRdb to about 2013). Receptors were amplified or captured by 5' RACE. Data came from an Illumina Genome Analyzer IIx. TCRdb cleaned the public reads at Q25 with fastp, built clones with MiXCR and kept in-frame beta chains. A single entry per CDR3 protein holds the most common genes and DNA from its merged rows. Across this sample there are hundreds of thousands of distinct CDR3 sequences, with about 28% seen only once. Jointly, the top ten make up about 6% of the sample. Sequenced: PBMCs. The receptors here all came from a woman aged 18-55 years in good health.

This clonotype showed up just a few times. The chain uses TRBV11-2 and TRBJ1-1, with unresolved D. Trimming took off 1 base at V and 0 bases at J, with 9 bases between the two ends. The germline V gene has CDR1 SGHAT and CDR2 FQNNGV. The CDR3 has 15 amino acids. The CDR3 nucleotides read TGTGCCAGCAGCTTAGGCCGGCTCCTGAACACTGAAGCTTTCTTT. Protein product: CASSLGRLLNTEAFF.

V and J are TRBV20-1 and TRBJ2-1, with D unresolved. CDR1 is DFQATT and CDR2 is SNEGSKA in the germline V gene (reference sequence). The V end lost 6 bases, the J end lost 3 bases, and 15 bases lay between the germline ends. CDR3 length equals 14 residues. CDR3 region: CSASRGQDYNEQFF. The CDR3 nucleotides read TGCAGTGCCTCACGCGGTCAGGACTACAATGAGCAGTTCTTC.

Note on this clonotype: One end of the junction varies from germline; a read error may be responsible. The chain carries TRBV18 and TRBJ2-6; D is undetermined. The CDR3 totals 14 residues. Germline V lookup: CDR1 KGHSH, CDR2 LQKENI. In nucleotides, the CDR3 is TGTGCCAGCTCACAAGGCTCTGGGACCAACGTCCTGACTTTC. Its translation is CASSQGSGTNVLTF.

Turning to this clonotype: A much larger clone is a single base away; this may be a read error. The chain carries TRBV6-6 and TRBJ1-1; 7 bases align to TRBD1. Germline V gene sequence: CDR1 MNHNY, CDR2 SVGAGI (reference sequence). The CDR3 runs 15 residues. CDR3 residues: CSSSSVRGENTEAFF. CDR3 coding DNA: TGTTCCAGCAGTTCCGTCAGGGGGGAGAACACTGAAGCTTTCTTT.

V usage is TRBV2 and J usage is TRBJ2-2; unclear D gene. Germline assignment: CDR1 SNHLY and CDR2 FYNNEI. The CDR3 length is 15 residues. V lost 2 bases and J lost 6, with 13 bases in between. This CDR3 reads CASSEMGTGAGELFF. In nucleotides, the CDR3 is TGTGCCAGCAGTGAAATGGGTACCGGCGCCGGGGAGCTGTTTTTT.

This clonotype was observed a handful of times. The rearrangement uses TRBV14 and TRBJ2-4, with 7 bases identical to TRBD1. V gave up 5 bases and J gave up 6 bases; unmatched junction bases: 7. This CDR3 is built from 14 residues. Germline assignment: CDR1 SGHDN and CDR2 FVKESK. The CDR3 loop is CASSRTGLRNIQYF. CDR3 nucleotides: TGTGCCAGCAGCAGGACAGGTTTGAGAAACATTCAGTACTTC. Using reference TRBV14 and TRBJ2-4 for the parts outside the CDR3, the full variable domain is EAGVTQFPSHSVIEKGQTVTLRCDPISGHDNLYWYRRVMGKEIKFLLHFVKESKQDESGMPNNRFLAERTGGTYSTLKVQPAELEDSGVYFCASSRTGLRNIQYFGAGTRLSVL.

The sample holds many counts of this clonotype. The chain links TRBV5-1 to TRBJ1-3; no firm D call. CDR1 is SGHRS, CDR2 YFSETQ, per germline. The CDR3 has 14 residues. Trimming removed 0 bases at V and 0 bases at J, with 4 bases between. CDR3 residues: CASSLDFSGNTIYF. The CDR3 DNA is TGCGCCAGCAGCTTGGATTTCTCTGGAAACACCATATATTTT.

This clonotype was picked up a small number of times. The V and J genes are TRBV27 and TRBJ1-4; a possible D gene is TRBD1 (6 bases). Germline CDR1 MNHEY, CDR2 SMNVEV (reference sequence). This CDR3 has 13 residues. Trimming removed 8 bases from V and 8 bases from J, with 15 bases in between. CDR3 sequence (DNA): TGTGCCAGCCCGGGACAAGTCGTGGAAAAACTGTTTTTT. Protein product: CASPGQVVEKLFF.

The rearrangement links TRBV7-8 to TRBJ2-1; tentatively, D is TRBD1 (5 bases). Trimming took off 1 base at V and 7 bases at J, with 14 bases between the two ends. The CDR3 is 15 residues long. CDR1 SGHVS and CDR2 FQNEAQ come from the germline V gene. DNA of the CDR3: TGTGCCAGCAGCTTAGTTAAATTTAAGGGGAATGAGCAGTTCTTC. Translated, it gives CASSLVKFKGNEQFF.

This clonotype was recorded many times. The rearrangement uses TRBV6-5 and TRBJ1-1; D is unresolved. Germline values: CDR1 MNHEY, CDR2 SVGAGI. This CDR3 has 11 residues. Trimming removed 8 bases at V and 1 base at J, with 5 bases between. In nucleotides, the CDR3 is TGTGCCAGCCGACAGAACACTGAAGCTTTCTTT. As protein: CASRQNTEAFF.

There are a few counts of this clonotype. This rearrangement joins TRBV29-1 to TRBJ1-1; D is undetermined. Per germline, CDR1 SQVTM and CDR2 ANQGSEA. The V gene lost 8 bases and the J gene lost 1 base, with 8 bases spanning the gap. The length of the CDR3 is 11 residues. The CDR3 bases are TGCAGCCATAAAGGGAACACTGAAGCTTTCTTT. Its translation: CSHKGNTEAFF.

The chain couples TRBV6-5 to TRBJ1-1, with D possibly being TRBD1 (5 bases). The V end was cut by 4 bases, the J end by 6 bases, with 15 bases between. The V gene's germline CDR1 is MNHEY and CDR2 SVGAGI. The CDR3 runs 14 residues. The CDR3 sequence is CASSSRQTWAEAFF. CDR3 nucleotide sequence: TGTGCCAGCAGTTCCCGACAGACGTGGGCTGAAGCTTTCTTT.

This chain uses TRBV5-1 with TRBJ1-1, with 10 bases fitting TRBD1. Germline values: CDR1 SGHRS, CDR2 YFSETQ. Trimming at V came to 4 bases and at J to 11 bases, leaving 17 bases not matched to a gene. The CDR3 runs 16 residues. The CDR3 is CASSRITGTGVGRAFF. CDR3 DNA: TGCGCCAGCAGCCGGATAACCGGGACAGGGGTCGGTCGGGCTTTCTTT.

This clonotype turned up a few times. The CDR3: CSARDGGAATEAFF. As DNA, the CDR3 is TGCAGTGCTAGAGATGGGGGGGCGGCCACTGAAGCTTTCTTT. This chain connects TRBV20-1 to TRBJ1-1, with D maybe TRBD1 (6 bases). The ends were cut back, 0 bases at V and 4 bases at J, with 12 bases in the middle. This CDR3 is 14 amino acids long. CDR1 is DFQATT, CDR2 SNEGSKA, per germline (reference sequence).

V is TRBV6-2 or TRBV6-3 and J is TRBJ1-1; 10 bases align to TRBD1. Germline CDR1 and CDR2: MNHEY and SVGEGT. This CDR3 is built from 16 residues. V dropped 6 bases and J dropped 5; count of bases not matched to a gene: 12. The CDR3 reads CASRRLDRGPATEAFF. In DNA, the CDR3 is TGTGCCAGCAGGCGGTTAGACAGGGGGCCTGCGACTGAAGCTTTCTTT.

This clonotype has only a few counts. This chain uses TRBV27 with TRBJ1-1, with 8 nucleotides matching TRBD1. Losses at the gene ends were 6 bases for V and 5 bases for J; bases not matched to a gene: 8. This CDR3 spans 14 amino acids. Germline V gene sequence: CDR1 MNHEY, CDR2 SMNVEV (reference sequence). The CDR3 protein is CASRGPRGRTEAFF. In DNA, the CDR3 is TGTGCCAGCAGAGGCCCCAGGGGGCGGACTGAAGCTTTCTTT.

The chain couples TRBV29-1 to TRBJ2-1, with 7 nucleotides matching TRBD2. The J segment lost 3 bases and the V segment lost 6 bases, leaving 14 bases of the junction unmatched. The CDR3 runs 16 residues. The germline V gene encodes CDR1 SQVTM and CDR2 ANQGSEA. The CDR3 sequence is CSVEGRWRGNYNEQFF. The CDR3 DNA sequence: TGCAGCGTCGAGGGAAGGTGGCGGGGGAACTACAATGAGCAGTTCTTC.

This clonotype was seen once. This chain joins TRBV11-2 and TRBJ1-6; D remains unclear. The CDR3 totals 12 residues. The germline V gene has CDR1 SGHAT and CDR2 FQNNGV. Between the trimmed V and J ends, which lost 0 bases and 13 bases, there was a span of 7 bases. The CDR3 loop is CASSLDRNPLHF. The CDR3 coding sequence is TGTGCCAGCAGCTTAGATCGGAACCCCCTCCACTTT.

This clonotype came up a few times. The V call is TRBV4-2, the J call TRBJ1-1; D gene uncertain. The V gene's germline CDR1 is LGHNA and CDR2 YNFKEQ. Trimming shortened V by 3 bases and J by 5 bases, and 10 bases separated the two germline ends. The CDR3 sequence is 13 residues long. CDR3 DNA: TGTGCCAGCAGCCACCGACAAGAAACTGAAGCTTTCTTT. Residues: CASSHRQETEAFF.

The J gene is TRBJ1-1, the V gene TRBV7-3, with 9 bases fitting TRBD1. Germline CDR1 is SGHTA and CDR2 is FQGTGA. This CDR3 spans 15 amino acids. Losses at the gene ends were 5 bases for V and 7 bases for J; bases not matched to a gene: 11. The CDR3 nucleotides read TGTGCCAGCAGCCCCTCCACAGGGGGCGAGGGTGAAGCTTTCTTT. Its protein is CASSPSTGGEGEAFF.

This clonotype was recorded many times. This chain links TRBV28 with TRBJ2-1, with TRBD2 identical over 10 bases. V was clipped by 5 bases and J by 7 bases; unmatched bases: 5. The CDR3 runs to 14 residues. Germline V gene sequence: CDR1 MDHEN, CDR2 SYDVKM. The CDR3 DNA reads as TGTGCCAGCAGTACCGGGACTAGCGCTAATGAGCAGTTCTTC. Translated, it gives CASSTGTSANEQFF.

This clonotype was picked up many times. This chain links TRBV12-3 or TRBV12-4 with TRBJ1-5; D gene uncertain. This CDR3 is built from 13 residues. The V and J ends lost 3 bases and 2 bases respectively, with 5 bases between them. DNA for the CDR3: TGTGCCAGCAGTTTTGGCGGCAATCAGCCCCAGCATTTT. Protein product: CASSFGGNQPQHF.

This clonotype was counted ten times or more. The chain joins TRBV20-1 to TRBJ1-5; 8 bases map to TRBD1. This CDR3 has 15 amino acids. Germline assignment: CDR1 DFQATT and CDR2 SNEGSKA (reference sequence). The junction had 6 bases not matched to a gene; V was cut back by 5 bases and J by 0 bases. The CDR3 is CSARQGSGSNQPQHF. In DNA, the CDR3 is TGCAGTGCTCGACAGGGGAGTGGTAGCAATCAGCCCCAGCATTTT.